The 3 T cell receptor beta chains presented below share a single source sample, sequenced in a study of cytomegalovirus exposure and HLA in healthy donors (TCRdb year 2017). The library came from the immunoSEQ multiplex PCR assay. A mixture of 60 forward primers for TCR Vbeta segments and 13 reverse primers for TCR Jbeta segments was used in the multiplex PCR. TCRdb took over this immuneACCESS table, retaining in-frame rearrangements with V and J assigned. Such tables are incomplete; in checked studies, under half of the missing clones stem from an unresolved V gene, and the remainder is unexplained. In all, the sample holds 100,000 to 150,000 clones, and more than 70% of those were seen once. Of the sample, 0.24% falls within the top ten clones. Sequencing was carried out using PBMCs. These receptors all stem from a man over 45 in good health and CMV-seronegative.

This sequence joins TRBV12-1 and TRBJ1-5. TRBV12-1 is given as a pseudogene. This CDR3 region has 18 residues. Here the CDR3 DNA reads TGTGCCAGCAGCCCAGAGGAGGGAAGGGAAAGAAGCAATCAGCCCCAGCATTTT. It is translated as CASSPEEGRERSNQPQHF.

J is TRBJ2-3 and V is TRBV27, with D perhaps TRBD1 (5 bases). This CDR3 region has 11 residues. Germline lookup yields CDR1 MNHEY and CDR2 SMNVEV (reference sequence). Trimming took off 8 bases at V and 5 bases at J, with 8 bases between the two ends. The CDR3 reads CASSTGDTQYF. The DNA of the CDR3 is TGTGCCAGCTCTACAGGAGATACGCAGTATTTT.

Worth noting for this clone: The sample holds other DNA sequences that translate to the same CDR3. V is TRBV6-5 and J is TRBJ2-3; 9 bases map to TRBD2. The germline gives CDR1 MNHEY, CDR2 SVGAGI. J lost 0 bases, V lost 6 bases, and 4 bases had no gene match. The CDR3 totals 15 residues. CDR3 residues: CASSRLAGSTDTQYF. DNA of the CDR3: TGTGCCAGCAGCCGTCTAGCGGGAAGCACAGATACGCAGTATTTT.